The sequence of this T cell receptor (beta chain) was determined in a study of identical twins. Points from the study as a whole: Partly confounded zero-insertion analyses could result from invariant MAIT and iNKT cells. Conclusions relied on cross-sectional statistical analysis, not following the same donors.

From the 5' RACE reads, TCRdb called clonotypes with MiXCR, one entry per CDR3 protein. The table records 420,000 or so distinct CDR3 sequences, less than 20% of them present only once. This clonotype was counted a few times. Its antigen is currently unknown. The CDR3 length is 16 residues. Per germline, CDR1 SGHRS and CDR2 YFSETQ. V lost 2 bases and J lost 0, with 14 bases in between. Healthy Caucasians made up all donors. The V and J genes are TRBV5-1 and TRBJ1-1; D perhaps matches TRBD1 (5 bases). Sequences were obtained from naive T cells sorted from blood. The receptor was isolated from a man in his forties or fifties in good health. CDR3 in DNA: TGCGCCAGCAGCTTTTCAGGGAGGTCTATGAACACTGAAGCTTTCTTT. Translation gives CASSFSGRSMNTEAFF.